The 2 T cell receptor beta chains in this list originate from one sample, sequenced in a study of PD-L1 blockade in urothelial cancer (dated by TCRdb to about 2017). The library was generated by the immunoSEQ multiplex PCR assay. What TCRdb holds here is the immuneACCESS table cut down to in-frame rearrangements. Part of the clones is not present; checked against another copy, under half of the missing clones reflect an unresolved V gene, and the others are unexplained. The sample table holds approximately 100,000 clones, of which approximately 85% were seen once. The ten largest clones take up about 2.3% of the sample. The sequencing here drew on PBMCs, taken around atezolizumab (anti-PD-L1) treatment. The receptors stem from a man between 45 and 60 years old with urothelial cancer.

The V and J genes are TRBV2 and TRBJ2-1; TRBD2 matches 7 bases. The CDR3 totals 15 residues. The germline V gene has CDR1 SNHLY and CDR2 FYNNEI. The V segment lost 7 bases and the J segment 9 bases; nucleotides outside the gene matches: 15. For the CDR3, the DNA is TGTGCCAGCAACACCCTAGCGGCTATCCCCAGTGAGCAGTTCTTC. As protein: CASNTLAAIPSEQFF.

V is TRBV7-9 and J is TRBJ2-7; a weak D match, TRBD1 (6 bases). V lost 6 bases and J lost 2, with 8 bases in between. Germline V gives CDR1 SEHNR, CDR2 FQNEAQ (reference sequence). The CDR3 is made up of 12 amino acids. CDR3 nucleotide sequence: TGTGCCAGCAGTTGGACAGCCTACGAGCAGTACTTC. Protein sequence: CASSWTAYEQYF.